The present entry profiles one T cell receptor beta chain with its context. Its antigen is not known. The conserved phenylalanine or tryptophan normally closing the CDR3 is absent here, so this likely arose from a read error. V shed 5 bases, J shed 3 bases, and the junction held 4 bases outside the gene matches. The CDR3 is 15 residues long. Germline V gene sequence: CDR1 SGHTA, CDR2 FQGNSA. Genomic DNA was the PCR template. Multiplex PCR with 30 forward and 13 reverse primers amplified the TCR beta CDR3. TCRdb reanalysed the multiplex PCR reads using MiXCR and keeps one entry per CDR3 protein. The sample has 270,000 or so distinct CDR3 sequences, more than 40% seen once; the top ten hold approximately 15%. This sample is drawn from a study of type 1 and type 2 diabetes patients. As for the study in general: Participants included type 1 and type 2 diabetes patients plus nondiabetic controls. Study-wide results and limits: Type 2 diabetes and control samples shared highly correlated V and J usage, averaging roughly 0.97. Age and gender were not matched between study groups.

Standard classification criteria confirmed type 1 or type 2 diabetes in all patients. This chain links TRBV7-2 with TRBJ2-6; the match to TRBD1 covers 7 bases. Sequences were obtained from peripheral blood mononuclear cells (PBMCs). This receptor was identified in a man younger than 35 with type 2 diabetes. CDR3 amino acids: CASSQRGRGANVLTL. Here the CDR3 DNA reads TGTGCCAGCAGCCAGAGGGGGCGTGGGGCCAACGTCCTGACTCTC.